The next 31 T cell receptor beta chains were all read from a single sample in a study of neurological immune-mediated disorders. MiXCR, applied by TCRdb to the 5' RACE reads, yields one record per CDR3 protein. The sample has about 76,000 distinct CDR3 sequences; about 15% are singletons. Sequenced sample: PBMCs. Receptors originate from a woman aged 35 to 49 in good health.

The V gene is TRBV6-5, the J gene TRBJ2-6; weak D call: TRBD2 (6 bases). This CDR3 has 17 amino acids. Trimming shortened V by 8 bases and J by 1 base, and 18 bases separated the two germline ends. Per the germline V gene, CDR1 is MNHEY and CDR2 is SVGAGI. The CDR3 loop reads CASGGKGWDSGANVLTF. CDR3 nucleotides: TGTGCCAGCGGGGGGAAAGGGTGGGATTCTGGGGCCAACGTCCTGACTTTC.

This clonotype came up many times. The V and J genes are TRBV4-3 and TRBJ2-2; 8 bases align to TRBD2. Losses at the gene ends were 3 bases for V and 9 bases for J; bases not matched to a gene: 18. The CDR3 length is 18 residues. Germline loops: CDR1 LGHNA, CDR2 YSLEER. CDR3 coding DNA: TGCGCCAGCAGCCAGAGTTTAGCGGGACCCACCTGGAACCGGGAGCTGTTTTTT. Translated: CASSQSLAGPTWNRELFF.

Many counts were recorded for this clonotype. The chain employs TRBV7-8 and TRBJ1-5, with 12 bases lining up with TRBD1. CDR1 and CDR2 (germline): SGHVS, FQNEAQ. The junction had 6 bases not matched to a gene; V was cut back by 5 bases and J by 4 bases. The CDR3 extends over 16 amino acids. For the CDR3, the DNA is TGTGCCAGCAGCCGGGACAGGGGGCCGACGAATCAGCCCCAGCATTTT. This gives the protein CASSRDRGPTNQPQHF.

This clonotype was seen repeatedly, ten times or more. The rearrangement uses TRBV6-1 and TRBJ1-6; D ambiguous. The germline CDR1 and CDR2 sequences are MNHNS and SASEGT. Trimming took off 2 bases at V and 3 bases at J, with 11 bases between the two ends. The CDR3 is 16 amino acids. As DNA, the CDR3 is TGTGCCAGCAGTGAAAAAAGGTCTCGCTATAATTCACCCCTCCACTTT. Encoded protein: CASSEKRSRYNSPLHF.

This clonotype was seen at least ten times. The chain is built from TRBV20-1 and TRBJ2-2, with TRBD2 identical over 8 bases. With 5 bases clipped from V and 1 base from J, the junction kept 15 bases outside the gene matches. CDR1 is DFQATT and CDR2 is SNEGSKA in the germline V gene (reference sequence). There are 18 residues in the CDR3. CDR3 in DNA: TGCAGTGCTGCCCCACCCCAAGCGGGGGCCTTGAACACCGGGGAGCTGTTTTTT. Amino acids: CSAAPPQAGALNTGELFF.

This clonotype was detected ten times or more. The chain links TRBV10-3 to TRBJ2-3; perhaps TRBD2 as D (6 bases). CDR3 length: 14 residues. V gave up 2 bases and J gave up 5 bases, with 11 bases separating them. Germline CDR1 reads ENHRY; CDR2 reads SYGVKD. The CDR3 here is CAISETGSGDTQYF. In DNA, the CDR3 is TGTGCCATCAGTGAGACTGGTAGCGGAGATACGCAGTATTTT.

This clonotype was counted ten times or more. The chain has TRBV10-3 and TRBJ1-1; tentatively, D is TRBD1 (6 bases). CDR1 is ENHRY and CDR2 is SYGVKD in the germline V gene. There are 15 residues in the CDR3. Trimming shortened V by 4 bases and J by 0 bases, and 12 bases separated the two germline ends. The CDR3, as DNA: TGTGCCATCAGTGCTACAGGGACCTTGAACACTGAAGCTTTCTTT. Encoded protein: CAISATGTLNTEAFF.

In its sample, this clonotype is medium-sized. J is TRBJ1-2 and V is TRBV6-5, with TRBD1 identical over 7 bases. Germline CDR1 is MNHEY and CDR2 is SVGAGI. The CDR3 extends over 15 amino acids. V gave up 4 bases and J gave up 4 bases; unmatched junction bases: 9. The chain's CDR3 is CASSFDQTGAYGYTF. For the CDR3, the DNA is TGTGCCAGCAGTTTCGACCAAACAGGGGCCTATGGCTACACCTTC.

At least ten counts were recorded for this clonotype. V is TRBV6-5 and J is TRBJ2-3; 9 positions match TRBD2. V lost 4 bases to trimming and J lost 5 bases; unmatched junction nucleotides: 10. The CDR3 covers 16 residues. The germline V gene has CDR1 MNHEY and CDR2 SVGAGI. The CDR3 nucleotides read TGTGCCAGCAGTTCCCAGGAGCGGGGGGTGGTAGATACGCAGTATTTT. Residues: CASSSQERGVVDTQYF.

This clonotype occurred many times. The chain is built from TRBV7-2 and TRBJ1-6; no definite D call. CDR1 and CDR2 from the germline V gene are SGHTA and FQGNSA. The V end lost 5 bases, the J end lost 6 bases, and 11 bases lay between the germline ends. This CDR3 region has 14 residues. The CDR3 loop is CASSPGGFNSPLHF. The CDR3, as DNA: TGTGCCAGCAGCCCCGGCGGCTTTAATTCACCCCTCCACTTT.

This clonotype was recorded at least ten times. The gene calls are TRBV7-2 and TRBJ2-2; tentative D call: TRBD2 (6 bases). The germline gives CDR1 SGHTA, CDR2 FQGNSA. This CDR3 has 16 residues. Trimming shortened V by 0 bases and J by 2 bases, and 10 bases separated the two germline ends. CDR3 region: CASSLAYGTNTGELFF. The DNA of the CDR3 is TGTGCCAGCAGCTTAGCGTACGGGACTAACACCGGGGAGCTGTTTTTT.

The sample holds many counts of this clonotype. This chain joins TRBV7-2 and TRBJ1-6; no clear D gene. The V and J ends lost 4 bases and 14 bases respectively, with 9 bases between them. Germline V gene sequence: CDR1 SGHTA, CDR2 FQGNSA. The CDR3 extends over 11 amino acids. The CDR3 protein is CASSSQASLHF. In DNA form, the CDR3 reads TGTGCCAGCAGCTCCCAGGCATCCCTCCACTTT.

This clonotype showed up many times. The rearrangement joins TRBV6-5 to TRBJ1-2; a weak D match, TRBD1 (5 bases). CDR1 MNHEY and CDR2 SVGAGI come from the germline V gene. The ends were cut back, 6 bases at V and 0 bases at J, with 14 bases in the middle. The CDR3 length is 15 residues. The CDR3 DNA is TGTGCCAGCAGCCTCGACAGCTTTGCTAACTATGGCTACACCTTC. Amino acid sequence: CASSLDSFANYGYTF.

J is TRBJ2-2 and V is TRBV24-1; weak D call: TRBD1 (6 bases). The germline gives CDR1 KGHDR, CDR2 SFDVKD. Trimming took off 3 bases at V and 7 bases at J, with 11 bases between the two ends. The CDR3 spans 14 residues. CDR3 amino acids: CATSDPNRDGELFF. The CDR3 DNA follows: TGTGCCACCAGTGATCCTAACAGGGACGGGGAGCTGTTTTTT.

This clonotype has at least ten counts. The chain joins TRBV6-2 or TRBV6-3 to TRBJ2-1, with D possibly being TRBD1 (6 bases). This CDR3 comprises 14 residues. Germline values: CDR1 MNHEY, CDR2 SVGEGT. V gave up 4 bases and J gave up 4 bases, with 11 bases separating them. The CDR3 protein is CASSSRQEYNEQFF. The DNA for the CDR3 is TGTGCCAGCAGTTCTAGACAGGAATACAATGAGCAGTTCTTC.

There are a few counts of this clonotype. V gene TRBV20-1 combines with J gene TRBJ1-2; a weak D match, TRBD1 (6 bases). The germline CDR1 and CDR2 sequences are DFQATT and SNEGSKA (reference sequence). Trimming stripped 5 bases from V and 4 bases from J, with 14 bases between. The CDR3 consists of 13 residues. CDR3 protein: CSAGGGLSYGYTF. CDR3 coding DNA: TGCAGTGCTGGGGGGGGGCTAAGCTATGGCTACACCTTC.

This clonotype has at least ten counts. V is TRBV27 and J is TRBJ2-1, with TRBD1 as a possible D gene (5 bases). Trimming left V 2 bases short and J 8 bases short, with 10 bases between. This CDR3 has 13 amino acids. In germline, CDR1 is MNHEY, CDR2 SMNVEV (reference sequence). CDR3 bases: TGTGCCAGCAGTTTAAGCAGGGCCTATGAGCAGTTCTTC. Amino acid sequence: CASSLSRAYEQFF.

This clonotype showed up many times. V and J are TRBV29-1 and TRBJ1-1; unclear D gene. Germline V gene lookup returns CDR1 SQVTM and CDR2 ANQGSEA. The CDR3 has 11 residues. Trimming removed 3 bases at V and 6 bases at J, with 8 bases between. The CDR3, as DNA: TGCAGCGTTGACAGCGACGCTGAAGCTTTCTTT. Translating gives CSVDSDAEAFF.

This clonotype occurred many times. Here the CDR3 DNA reads TGTGCCACCAGCAGAGATCGGTTGAATGAGCAGTTCTTC. This sequence encodes CATSRDRLNEQFF. J is TRBJ2-1 and V is TRBV15; D is unresolved. Looked up from germline, CDR1 is LNHNV and CDR2 is YYDKDF (reference sequence). This CDR3 has 13 residues. The V end lost 0 bases, the J end lost 7 bases, and 7 bases lay between the germline ends.

This clonotype has ten or more counts. The J gene is TRBJ2-1, the V gene TRBV10-3; 12 bases map to TRBD2. Germline V CDR1 and CDR2: ENHRY, SYGVKD. This CDR3 spans 15 amino acids. The J segment lost 8 bases and the V segment lost 4 bases, leaving 6 bases of the junction unmatched. The DNA for the CDR3 is TGTGCCATCAGTGCTTCTAGCGGGGGGGCCTATGAGCAGTTCTTC. This sequence encodes CAISASSGGAYEQFF.

In the case of this clonotype: A single base separates this from a much larger clone, so it may be a read error. V usage is TRBV5-1 and J usage is TRBJ2-7, with 8 bases that match TRBD1. CDR1 and CDR2 from the germline V gene are SGHRS and YFSETQ. The CDR3 runs to 15 residues. The CDR3 here is CASSVDRVDSCEQYF. The CDR3 region has the DNA TGCGCCAGCAGCGTGGACAGGGTTGATTCCTGCGAGCAGTACTTC.

At least ten counts were recorded for this clonotype. The V and J genes are TRBV7-2 and TRBJ2-3, with TRBD2 identical over 8 bases. CDR1 SGHTA and CDR2 FQGNSA come from the germline V gene. V lost 5 bases to trimming and J lost 1 base; unmatched junction nucleotides: 2. The CDR3 runs to 14 residues. The CDR3 loop reads CASSTGGRTDTQYF. CDR3 sequence (DNA): TGTGCCAGCAGCACGGGGGGGCGCACAGATACGCAGTATTTT.

This clonotype has a count of ten or more. This chain connects TRBV5-4 to TRBJ2-3; 14 nucleotides line up with TRBD2. Unmatched junction bases numbered 7, after V lost 4 bases and J lost 3 bases. This CDR3 has 17 residues. Germline V gene data show CDR1 as SGHNT and CDR2 as YYREEE (reference sequence). For the CDR3, the DNA is TGTGCCAGCAGCCCGGGACTAGCGGGGGAGTCGACAGATACGCAGTATTTT. As protein: CASSPGLAGESTDTQYF. Full variable domain (missing parts from reference TRBV5-4 and TRBJ2-3): ETGVTQSPTHLIKTRGQQVTLRCSSQSGHNTVSWYQQALGQGPQFIFQYYREEENGRGNFPPRFSGLQFPNYSSELNVNALELDDSALYLCASSPGLAGESTDTQYFGPGTRLTVL.

In this sample, this clonotype turned up many times. V and J are TRBV12-3 or TRBV12-4 and TRBJ2-3, with TRBD2 matching 8 bases. The J segment lost 4 bases and the V segment lost 5 bases, leaving 2 bases of the junction unmatched. This CDR3 region has 13 residues. The CDR3 spells CASSRGGPDTQYF. CDR3 coding DNA: TGTGCCAGCAGTCGGGGGGGCCCAGATACGCAGTATTTT.

The chain carries TRBV7-2 and TRBJ2-7; TRBD1 agrees at 8 bases. Trimming cost V 5 bases and J 2 bases; bases outside gene matches: 8. The V gene's germline CDR1 is SGHTA and CDR2 FQGNSA. CDR3 length: 15 amino acids. The CDR3 DNA reads as TGTGCCAGCAGCCCGTCTGGGACAGGAGCCTACGAGCAGTACTTC. It is translated as CASSPSGTGAYEQYF.

V gene TRBV19 combines with J gene TRBJ2-3; TRBD1 matches at 7 bases. Trimming at V came to 8 bases and at J to 1 base, leaving 3 bases not matched to a gene. The CDR3 spans 13 residues. Germline assignment: CDR1 LNHDA and CDR2 SQIVND (reference sequence). DNA for the CDR3: TGTGCCAGTGGACAGGAGCGCACAGATACGCAGTATTTT. Its protein is CASGQERTDTQYF.

The rearrangement uses TRBV20-1 and TRBJ1-1; D call uncertain. Per the germline V gene, CDR1 is DFQATT and CDR2 is SNEGSKA (reference sequence). With 0 bases removed from V and 8 bases from J, the gap between germline ends came to 10 bases. CDR3 size: 12 residues. The chain's CDR3 is CSAREGVWEAFF. The CDR3, as DNA: TGCAGTGCTAGAGAGGGAGTTTGGGAAGCTTTCTTT.

This clonotype has a count of ten or more. The chain links TRBV6-5 to TRBJ1-6, with D tentatively TRBD1 (5 bases). The CDR3 has 16 amino acids. The germline gives CDR1 MNHEY, CDR2 SVGAGI. V gave up 6 bases and J gave up 0 bases, with 12 bases separating them. The CDR3 spells CASREGRDSYNSPLHF. The CDR3 nucleotides are TGTGCCAGCAGGGAGGGGAGAGACTCCTATAATTCACCCCTCCACTTT.

The table lists this clonotype with many counts. This chain uses TRBV29-1 with TRBJ1-1; D is perhaps TRBD1 (5 bases). The V end was cut by 3 bases, the J end by 0 bases, with 11 bases between. Germline V gene lookup returns CDR1 SQVTM and CDR2 ANQGSEA. CDR3 size: 14 residues. CDR3 in DNA: TGCAGCGTTGATGACAGATTCATGAACACTGAAGCTTTCTTT. The encoded protein is CSVDDRFMNTEAFF.

This clonotype has a handful of counts. V and J are TRBV29-1 and TRBJ2-1; D might be TRBD1 or TRBD2, each matching 5 bases. The CDR3 has 12 residues. The V end lost 4 bases, the J end lost 7 bases, and 11 bases lay between the germline ends. Germline loops: CDR1 SQVTM, CDR2 ANQGSEA. CDR3 nucleotides: TGCAGCGTTGGACTTGGGGGAAATGAGCAGTTCTTC. It encodes CSVGLGGNEQFF.

This clonotype was seen ten or more times. The V and J genes are TRBV7-3 and TRBJ2-3, with D maybe TRBD2 (6 bases). Germline V gene sequence: CDR1 SGHTA, CDR2 FQGTGA. Trimming stripped 6 bases from V and 7 bases from J, with 23 bases between. This CDR3 has 16 residues. The CDR3 is CASSPYGGPESHTQYF. The CDR3 region has the DNA TGTGCCAGCAGTCCTTACGGGGGACCCGAGTCTCATACGCAGTATTTT.